This T cell receptor (beta chain) came from a study of blood T cell repertoires in COVID-19. CDR1 and CDR2 (germline): MNHEY, SVGAGI. CDR3 size: 15 residues. Unmatched junction bases numbered 6, after V lost 1 base and J lost 4 bases. TCRdb's table, derived via immunoSEQ multiplex PCR, lists solely in-frame clones and lacks some. In the table there are under 250,000 clones, around 82% of which are singletons. The TCR sequence derives from a woman in her 50s who had been exposed to COVID-19. Material for sequencing was PBMCs or T cells enriched from blood (not recorded which). This chain connects TRBV6-5 to TRBJ1-2, with TRBD1 matching over 7 bases. The CDR3 region is CASSYWSGTVYGYTF. For the CDR3, the DNA is TGTGCCAGCAGTTACTGGTCCGGGACAGTCTATGGCTACACCTTC.